This T cell receptor beta chain was sequenced in a study of pediatric ulcerative colitis. Study findings and constraints: In rectum, acute severe colitis had expanded clones and less diversity. Ulcerative colitis patients shared more blood-rectal clones than controls.

Trimming left V 3 bases short and J 8 bases short, with 13 bases between. Looked up from germline, CDR1 is KGHSH and CDR2 is LQKENI. The CDR3 consists of 13 residues. Generated by immunoSEQ multiplex PCR, the TCRdb table keeps only in-frame clones and is missing some. The data show tens of thousands of clones, with 80% to 90% seen just once and approximately 1.5% held by the top ten. Worth noting for this clone: What it binds is not known.

The sequence was obtained from a boy younger than 18 who was a control in a study of pediatric ulcerative colitis. The source material was blood. The chain joins TRBV18 to TRBJ1-2; D might be TRBD1 (6 bases). CDR3 nucleotides: TGTGCCAGCTCACCCCAGGACAGTGCGGGCTACACCTTC. Translating gives CASSPQDSAGYTF.